This record covers a single TCR beta chain. In the authors' methods: Amplification from reference gene primers served as the basis for estimated nucleated cell counts. Sequencing was performed with immunoSEQ multiplex PCR; in TCRdb, only in-frame clones are kept and a portion is missing. The D gene and trimming were derived from the DNA, and the V and J assignments and clone size from that table. Altogether about 110,000 clones are present, about 85% being singletons, with the ten largest covering around 4.9%. This entry belongs to a study of blood T cell repertoires in COVID-19. Whole-study context: Researchers got acute and convalescent COVID-19 samples from the United States, Italy and Spain. PBMCs, B-cell-depleted T cells, or T cells provided the cDNA or gDNA that made up the material.

This CDR3 contains 14 residues. Trimming shortened V by 0 bases and J by 10 bases, and 15 bases separated the two germline ends. Germline-derived CDR1 and CDR2 are MNHNS and SASEGT. This chain links TRBV6-1 with TRBJ1-1; no firm D call. Sample: peripheral blood. The receptor's source is a human donor in a cohort sampled during active COVID-19. The DNA of the CDR3 is TGTGCCAGCAGTGAAGCGTCCCCCCAATTTAGAGCTTTCTTT. It specifies CASSEASPQFRAFF.